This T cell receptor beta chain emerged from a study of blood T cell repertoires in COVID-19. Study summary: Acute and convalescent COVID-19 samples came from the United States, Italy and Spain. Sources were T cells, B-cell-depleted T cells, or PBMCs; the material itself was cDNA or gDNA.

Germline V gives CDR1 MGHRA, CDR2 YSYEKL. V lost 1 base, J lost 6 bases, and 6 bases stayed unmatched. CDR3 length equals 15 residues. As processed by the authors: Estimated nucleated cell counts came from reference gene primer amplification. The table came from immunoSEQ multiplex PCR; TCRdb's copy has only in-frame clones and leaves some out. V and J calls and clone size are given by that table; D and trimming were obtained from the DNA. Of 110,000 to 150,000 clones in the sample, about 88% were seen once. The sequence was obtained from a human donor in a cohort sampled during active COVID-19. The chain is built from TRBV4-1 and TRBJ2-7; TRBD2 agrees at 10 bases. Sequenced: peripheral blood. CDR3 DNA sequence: TGCGCCAGCAGCCAAGTCACTAGCGGGGCCGTCGAGCAGTACTTC. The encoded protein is CASSQVTSGAVEQYF.